This is a list of T cell receptor beta chains from one sample in a study of yellow fever vaccine responses in identical twins. TCRdb used MiXCR to reprocess the RT-PCR reads, holding one entry per CDR3 protein. Of roughly 18,000 distinct CDR3 sequences in the sample, roughly two thirds were seen once. The specimen was T cells from blood (PBMCs), unsorted or a sorted subset (not recorded which), collected before or after yellow fever vaccination (not recorded which). Source of these receptors: a woman aged 18-29 years who received the yellow fever vaccine. The CDR3 runs from the conserved cysteine through the conserved F or W. A D gene is named only where the DNA matches it firmly. Some rows have no size entry. The others give once, few or many, or a class for an expanded clone.

TRBD1,TRBV11-1,TRBJ1-5,.,TGTGCCAGCAGCCACAGGGGTCTGAATCAGCCCCAGCATTTT,CASSHRGLNQPQHF
.,TRBV11-3,TRBJ1-1,.,TGTGCCAGCCAGACAGAGAGCACTGAAGCTTTCTTT,CASQTESTEAFF
TRBD1,TRBV5-1,TRBJ1-5,.,TGCGCCAGCAGCCAGGGGGCTATTGATCAGCCCCAGCATTTT,CASSQGAIDQPQHF
.,TRBV4-1,TRBJ1-2,.,TGCGCCAGCAGCCAAGGCTCCCCCGGGGGGTATGGCTACACCTTC,CASSQGSPGGYGYTF
.,TRBV5-6,TRBJ1-2,.,TGTGCCAGCAGCCCATGGCCGGGAGACTATGGCTACACCTTC,CASSPWPGDYGYTF
.,TRBV7-7,TRBJ2-1,.,TGTGCCAGCAGCCCGCTAGCCTTCTCCTACAATGAGCAGTTCTTC,CASSPLAFSYNEQFF
.,TRBV5-4,TRBJ1-1,once,TGTGCCAGCAGCTTGGGGATAGTCACTGAAGCTTTCTTT,CASSLGIVTEAFF
.,TRBV12-3/TRBV12-4,TRBJ1-6,few,TGTGCCAGCAGTTTAAGGTCCGAAAGTTCACCCCTCCACTTT,CASSLRSESSPLHF
.,TRBV12-3/TRBV12-4,TRBJ1-1,.,TGTGCCAGCAGTTTTCCCAACAGTGCTGAAGCTTTCTTT,CASSFPNSAEAFF
.,TRBV7-9,TRBJ1-1,medium-sized,TGTGCCAGCAGGTCACAGGGGAACACTGAAGCTTTCTTT,CASRSQGNTEAFF
TRBD2,TRBV24-1,TRBJ2-1,once,TGTGCCACCAGTGAGGCCGGGAGGAATTATAATGAGCAGTTCTTC,CATSEAGRNYNEQFF
.,TRBV3-1,TRBJ2-1,few,TGTGCCAGCAGCCGTACTAGCCATACCTACAATGAGCAGTTCTTC,CASSRTSHTYNEQFF
.,TRBV3-1,TRBJ2-6,.,TGTGCCAGCAGCTCACAGGGCAACCCTGGGGCCAACGTCCTGACTTTC,CASSSQGNPGANVLTF
.,TRBV11-2,TRBJ1-6,.,TGTGCCAGCAGCTTAGGTGGCTCACCCCTCCACTTT,CASSLGGSPLHF
TRBD2,TRBV5-6,TRBJ2-1,.,TGTGCCAGCAGCTTCGTAGGGAGGGGCAATGAGCAGTTCTTC,CASSFVGRGNEQFF
TRBD2,TRBV15,TRBJ2-1,few,TGTGCCACCAGCCGAACTAGCGGGGGGCCGAATGAGCAGTTCTTC,CATSRTSGGPNEQFF
TRBD1,TRBV7-9,TRBJ2-1,once,TGTGCCAGCCCCCAGGGGACAGGGACTTACAATGAGCAGTTCTTC,CASPQGTGTYNEQFF
.,TRBV24-1,TRBJ2-2,few,TGTGCCACCAGTGAACCCGGGGGGAACACCGGGGAGCTGTTTTTT,CATSEPGGNTGELFF
TRBD2,TRBV29-1,TRBJ2-1,.,TGCAGCGTTGAACGCCCGGGGGGGCTTTACAATGAGCAGTTCTTC,CSVERPGGLYNEQFF
TRBD1,TRBV5-1,TRBJ1-1,.,TGCGCCAGCAGCTTGGACAGGGGCACTGAAGCTTTCTTT,CASSLDRGTEAFF